The subject of this entry is one TCR beta chain. The antigen is not known. The CDR3 loop spans 15 amino acids. V lost 3 bases and J lost 7; bases outside the gene matches: 8. Per germline, CDR1 LNHNV and CDR2 YYDKDF (reference sequence). The source of the sample is a study of identifying expanded T cells in peripheral blood. Here immunoSEQ multiplex PCR was the method, and the copy in TCRdb shows in-frame clones only, minus some. This repertoire shows some 93,000 clones, approximately 88% found once; its top ten account for around 5.9%. Study-level results: Clone count variance between approximately 2-week samples rose with total template count. Technical replicates showed approximately 1.2 changed clones; two weeks about 16.4; four weeks 19.

Healthy donors had no documented immune events, such as infections, while sampled. The chain couples TRBV15 to TRBJ1-4; 7 positions match TRBD1. The clonotype was recovered from a person aged 18 to 70 in good health. Sequenced material: blood. CDR3 nucleotides: TGTGCCACCAGCAGTTTAGAGGGGGCGCGTGAAAAACTGTTTTTT. The encoded protein is CATSSLEGAREKLFF.